The 7 T cell receptor beta chains given below trace back to one sample, sequenced in a study of T cells in Graves' hyperthyroidism and ophthalmopathy. Amplified regions were TCR beta CDR3 sequences from RNA transcripts. Using the HTBI primer set, a first-round RT-PCR was run on the TCR CDR3. TCRdb ran MiXCR on the multiplex PCR reads and lists one entry per CDR3 protein. The sample has 300,000 to 450,000 distinct CDR3 sequences; more than 14% are singletons. Sequenced material: blood. The receptors were gathered from a young woman with Graves' ophthalmopathy.

The V call is TRBV6-1, the J call TRBJ2-2; 9 bases align to TRBD2. CDR3 length: 15 amino acids. The germline V gene encodes CDR1 MNHNS and CDR2 SASEGT. Losses at the gene ends were 5 bases for V and 1 base for J; bases not matched to a gene: 2. The CDR3 sequence is CASSSLAGNTGELFF. In DNA form, the CDR3 reads TGTGCCAGCAGTTCACTAGCGGGGAACACCGGGGAGCTGTTTTTT.

The table lists this clonotype with many counts. The chain is built from TRBV28 and TRBJ2-5; the D is unclear. Germline V gene data show CDR1 as MDHEN and CDR2 as SYDVKM. CDR3 length: 14 residues. V was clipped by 2 bases and J by 6 bases, with 13 bases between them. This CDR3 reads CASSLIGQRKTQYF. Here the CDR3 DNA reads TGTGCCAGCAGTTTAATAGGTCAACGGAAGACCCAGTACTTC.

In this sample, this clonotype turned up many times. CDR3 protein: CASSLYRGGPYNEQFF. DNA for the CDR3: TGTGCCAGCAGCTTATACCGGGGGGGACCCTACAATGAGCAGTTCTTC. V is TRBV7-6 and J is TRBJ2-1, with 8 bases that match TRBD2. Germline CDR1 reads SGHVS; CDR2 reads FNYEAQ. The CDR3 extends over 16 amino acids. The V segment lost 2 bases and the J segment 2 bases; nucleotides outside the gene matches: 5.

In regard to this clonotype: This may stem from a read error, because a much larger clone lies one nucleotide away. Since no conserved phenylalanine or tryptophan closes the CDR3, a read error is the likely cause. This chain uses TRBV5-6 with TRBJ2-3; 9 positions match TRBD1. Germline V CDR1 and CDR2: SGHDT, YYEEEE. This CDR3 is built from 15 residues. The CDR3 DNA reads TGTGCCAGCAGTTTGGACAGGGGCCCTACAGATACGCAGTATCTT. Translated: CASSLDRGPTDTQYL.

This sequence joins TRBV20-1 and TRBJ2-7, with TRBD2 identical over 7 bases. The CDR3 totals 14 residues. Trimming cost V 2 bases and J 2 bases; bases outside gene matches: 6. Germline CDR1 DFQATT, CDR2 SNEGSKA (reference sequence). The CDR3: CSARLGGSPYEQYF. CDR3 DNA: TGCAGTGCTAGACTGGGGGGGTCACCCTACGAGCAGTACTTC.

This clonotype was recorded many times. V is TRBV3-1 and J is TRBJ2-7; weak D call: TRBD2 (5 bases). Germline CDR1 reads LGHDT; CDR2 reads YNNKEL (reference sequence). Trimming left V 4 bases short and J 5 bases short, with 15 bases between. The CDR3 covers 14 residues. CDR3 in amino acids: CASSPQGRRDEQYF. The CDR3 nucleotides are TGTGCCAGCAGCCCTCAAGGGAGAAGAGACGAGCAGTACTTC.

This clonotype showed up just a few times. In DNA form, the CDR3 reads TGCAGTGCTAGAAGCATGAGAAAAGGGAGCTCTGGAAACACCATATATTTT. The encoded protein is CSARSMRKGSSGNTIYF. The rearrangement joins TRBV20-1 to TRBJ1-3; no firm D call. Trimming shortened V by 2 bases and J by 0 bases, and 17 bases separated the two germline ends. This CDR3 comprises 17 residues. Germline V gene lookup returns CDR1 DFQATT and CDR2 SNEGSKA (reference sequence).